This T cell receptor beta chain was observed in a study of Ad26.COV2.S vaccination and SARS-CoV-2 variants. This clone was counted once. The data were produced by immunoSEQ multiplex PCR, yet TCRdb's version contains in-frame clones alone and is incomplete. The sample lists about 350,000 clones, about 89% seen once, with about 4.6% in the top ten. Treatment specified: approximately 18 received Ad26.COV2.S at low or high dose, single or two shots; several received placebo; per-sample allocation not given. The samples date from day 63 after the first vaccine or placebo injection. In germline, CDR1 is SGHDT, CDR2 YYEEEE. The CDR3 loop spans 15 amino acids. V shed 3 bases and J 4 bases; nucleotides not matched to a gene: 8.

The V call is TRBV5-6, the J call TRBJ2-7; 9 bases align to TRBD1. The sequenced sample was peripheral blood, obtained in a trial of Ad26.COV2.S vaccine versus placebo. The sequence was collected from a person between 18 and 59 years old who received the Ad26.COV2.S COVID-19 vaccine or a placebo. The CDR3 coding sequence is TGTGCCAGCAGCTCCTTAGGGACAGGGAGGTACGAGCAGTACTTC. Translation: CASSSLGTGRYEQYF.